These 29 T cell receptor beta chains were all obtained from the same sample, sequenced in a study of patients and donors after allogeneic stem cell transplantation. From the RT-PCR reads, TCRdb called clonotypes with MiXCR, one entry per CDR3 protein. Here the sample spans approximately 170,000 distinct CDR3 sequences, roughly 22% being singletons. Sequences were obtained from blood, either unsorted or a sorted T cell fraction (not recorded which). The source of these receptors is a human donor who was either an allogeneic HSCT recipient or a stem cell or donor lymphocyte infusion donor (not recorded which). It is not recorded whose cells these are; they may come from a transplant donor.

This chain connects TRBV10-3 to TRBJ1-3; no definite D call. V dropped 8 bases and J dropped 5 bases, with 22 bases sitting between them. CDR1 ENHRY and CDR2 SYGVKD come from the germline V gene. The CDR3 runs to 16 residues. The CDR3 here is CAIGEPPDGLRNTIYF. The DNA for the CDR3 is TGTGCCATCGGAGAGCCCCCGGACGGGTTGAGAAACACCATATATTTT.

This rearrangement joins TRBV7-2 to TRBJ1-2; no clear D. V was shortened by 2 bases and J by 5 bases, with 12 bases between the two germline ends. The CDR3 has 14 amino acids. The germline V gene encodes CDR1 SGHTA and CDR2 FQGNSA. CDR3 amino acids: CASSLSGTRYGYTF. CDR3 sequence (DNA): TGTGCCAGCAGCTTATCAGGTACCCGATATGGCTACACCTTC.

This clonotype was counted a few times. J is TRBJ1-1 and V is TRBV29-1, with 8 positions matching TRBD1. The length of the CDR3 is 13 residues. With 7 bases clipped from V and 2 bases from J, the junction kept 6 bases outside the gene matches. Per germline, CDR1 SQVTM and CDR2 ANQGSEA. The CDR3 nucleotides read TGCAGCGCAGGGGGCTCGGGTAACACTGAAGCTTTCTTT. It codes for CSAGGSGNTEAFF.

V usage is TRBV6-6 and J usage is TRBJ1-1; D may be TRBD1 (5 bases). Germline CDR1 reads MNHNY; CDR2 reads SVGAGI (reference sequence). The germline V and J ends were trimmed by 7 bases and 2 bases, with 14 bases remaining between them. The CDR3 covers 14 residues. CDR3 residues: CASTPVGLNTEAFF. The CDR3 coding sequence is TGTGCCAGCACGCCCGTGGGGCTCAACACTGAAGCTTTCTTT.

The rearrangement joins TRBV4-3 to TRBJ1-3; D uncertain. The CDR3 sequence is 16 residues long. CDR1 and CDR2 from the germline V gene are LGHNA and YSLEER. The V and J ends lost 0 bases and 2 bases respectively, with 11 bases between them. The CDR3 here is CASSQDLHFAGNTIYF. The CDR3 bases are TGCGCCAGCAGCCAAGATTTACATTTTGCTGGAAACACCATATATTTT.

This clonotype was seen a few times. This chain links TRBV12-3 or TRBV12-4 with TRBJ1-2; a weak D match, TRBD1 (5 bases). The CDR3 has 14 amino acids. Trimming shortened V by 6 bases and J by 4 bases, and 15 bases separated the two germline ends. The CDR3 protein is CASSTTGTPYGYTF. The CDR3 DNA reads as TGTGCCAGCAGCACAACCGGGACCCCCTATGGCTACACCTTC.

V gene TRBV10-3 combines with J gene TRBJ2-5, with 8 nucleotides matching TRBD1. V was clipped by 8 bases and J by 1 base; unmatched bases: 15. Germline V gene sequence: CDR1 ENHRY, CDR2 SYGVKD. This CDR3 is built from 17 residues. CDR3 sequence reads: CAIAPTSGGRPQETQYF. The CDR3 bases are TGTGCCATCGCGCCTACCTCAGGGGGCAGACCCCAAGAGACCCAGTACTTC.

This clonotype was seen more than once but under ten times. The genes are TRBV4-1 and TRBJ1-5; D gene ambiguous. Trimming took 1 base from V and 6 from J, leaving 10 bases between them. The CDR3 extends over 14 amino acids. Looked up from germline, CDR1 is MGHRA and CDR2 is YSYEKL. The CDR3 is CASSQGGIGQPQHF. The CDR3, as DNA: TGCGCCAGCAGCCAAGGAGGGATAGGTCAGCCCCAGCATTTT.

The V gene is TRBV9, the J gene TRBJ1-1; D not certain. The germline V gene encodes CDR1 SGDLS and CDR2 YYNGEE. This CDR3 contains 15 residues. V was cut by 0 bases and J by 1 base, with 10 bases left in between. CDR3 DNA: TGTGCCAGCAGCGTAGAGGCCCGGGGGAACACTGAAGCTTTCTTT. This sequence encodes CASSVEARGNTEAFF.

The chain recombines TRBV20-1 with TRBJ2-7, with TRBD1 identical over 7 bases. The CDR3 has 12 amino acids. V gave up 5 bases and J gave up 5 bases; unmatched junction bases: 6. Per the germline V gene, CDR1 is DFQATT and CDR2 is SNEGSKA (reference sequence). DNA of the CDR3: TGCAGTGCTCCGACAGGGCGGCACGAGCAGTACTTC. Protein sequence: CSAPTGRHEQYF.

This clonotype was seen many times. This chain connects TRBV4-1 to TRBJ1-2; 9 bases match TRBD1. CDR1 and CDR2 (germline): MGHRA, YSYEKL. V shed 1 base, J shed 6 bases, and the junction held 0 bases outside the gene matches. This CDR3 has 13 amino acids. The CDR3 sequence: CASSQGTGDGYTF. The CDR3 bases are TGCGCCAGCAGCCAAGGGACAGGGGATGGCTACACCTTC.

This clonotype was detected only a few times. This chain connects TRBV7-8 to TRBJ1-1; unclear D gene. V was clipped by 1 base and J by 6 bases, with 6 bases between them. In germline, CDR1 is SGHVS, CDR2 FQNEAQ. CDR3 length: 12 amino acids. CDR3 DNA sequence: TGTGCCAGCAGCTTAGTCAGTCCTGAAGCTTTCTTT. It translates to CASSLVSPEAFF.

The chain carries TRBV4-2 and TRBJ1-6, with D hard to call. The V gene lost 1 base and the J gene lost 5 bases, with 12 bases spanning the gap. This CDR3 contains 16 residues. Per germline, CDR1 LGHNA and CDR2 YNFKEQ. The DNA of the CDR3 is TGTGCCAGCAGCCAAGCCCAGGCAGTAAATAATTCACCCCTCCACTTT. Translated, it gives CASSQAQAVNNSPLHF.

The chain uses TRBV20-1 and TRBJ2-1; 9 bases match TRBD2. The CDR3 extends over 16 amino acids. The germline V gene encodes CDR1 DFQATT and CDR2 SNEGSKA (reference sequence). J was trimmed by 8 bases and V by 1 base; bases with no gene match: 12. In DNA form, the CDR3 reads TGCAGTGCTAGAGTCTTCTTACTTAGCGGGGGCGATGAGCAGTTCTTC. It codes for CSARVFLLSGGDEQFF.

This clonotype was counted once. The chain employs TRBV20-1 and TRBJ1-1; D uncertain. CDR3 length: 13 residues. The V gene lost 5 bases and the J gene lost 1 base, with 11 bases spanning the gap. Germline V CDR1 and CDR2: DFQATT, SNEGSKA (reference sequence). In DNA, the CDR3 is TGCAGTGCTTGTGACACTAAGAACACTGAAGCTTTCTTT. It is translated as CSACDTKNTEAFF.

This rearrangement joins TRBV19 to TRBJ2-5; the match to TRBD1 covers 9 bases. Germline CDR1 and CDR2: LNHDA and SQIVND (reference sequence). CDR3 length: 15 residues. Unmatched junction bases numbered 7, after V lost 3 bases and J lost 5 bases. The chain's CDR3 is CASSIGTGYSETQYF. CDR3 nucleotides: TGTGCCAGTAGTATTGGGACAGGGTATAGCGAGACCCAGTACTTC. The full variable domain, with the rest looked up from reference TRBV19 and TRBJ2-5, is DGGITQSPKYLFRKEGQNVTLSCEQNLNHDAMYWYRQDPGQGLRLIYYSQIVNDFQKGDIAEGYSVSREKKESFPLTVTSAQKNPTAFYLCASSIGTGYSETQYFGPGTRLLVL.

This clonotype has just a few counts. The rearrangement links TRBV29-1 to TRBJ1-2; no clear D. The V gene lost 3 bases and the J gene lost 5 bases, with 7 bases spanning the gap. This CDR3 has 11 residues. The germline V gene has CDR1 SQVTM and CDR2 ANQGSEA. The CDR3 loop is CSVEGVYGYTF. Here the CDR3 DNA reads TGCAGCGTTGAGGGAGTATATGGCTACACCTTC.

The sample holds a few counts of this clonotype. The V gene is TRBV5-1, the J gene TRBJ1-4, with a tentative D call TRBD1 (5 bases). The CDR3 covers 16 residues. Germline CDR1 reads SGHRS; CDR2 reads YFSETQ. The germline V and J ends were trimmed by 4 bases and 7 bases, with 20 bases remaining between them. CDR3 residues: CASSLDSYGAREKLFF. The CDR3 DNA follows: TGCGCCAGCAGCCTAGATTCCTACGGGGCTCGTGAAAAACTGTTTTTT.

Many counts were recorded for this clonotype. The chain has TRBV20-1 and TRBJ1-2, with unresolved D. CDR3 length equals 14 residues. In germline, CDR1 is DFQATT, CDR2 SNEGSKA (reference sequence). V was cut by 0 bases and J by 8 bases, with 16 bases left in between. The CDR3 sequence: CSAREYSSGDGYTF. Here the CDR3 DNA reads TGCAGTGCTAGAGAATACAGTTCGGGAGACGGCTACACCTTC.

This clonotype was recorded many times. The chain carries TRBV7-2 and TRBJ1-3; D uncertain. Per germline, CDR1 SGHTA and CDR2 FQGNSA. The CDR3 is 16 residues long. Deletions cut 5 bases from V and 0 bases from J, with 14 bases between. The CDR3 spells CASSAINWFSGNTIYF. In DNA form, the CDR3 reads TGTGCCAGCAGCGCCATTAATTGGTTCTCTGGAAACACCATATATTTT.

This clonotype was observed a handful of times. The V and J genes are TRBV30 and TRBJ1-5; D is undetermined. Germline CDR1 and CDR2: GTSNPN and SVGIG (reference sequence). V lost 2 bases to trimming and J lost 9 bases, with 14 bases between them. This CDR3 region has 13 residues. CDR3 region: CAWSRTDLAPQHF. DNA of the CDR3: TGTGCCTGGAGTCGGACCGACCTGGCGCCCCAGCATTTT.

The chain employs TRBV12-3 or TRBV12-4 and TRBJ1-4; the D is unclear. Trimming removed 3 bases from V and 7 bases from J, with 3 bases in between. The CDR3 totals 11 residues. This CDR3 reads CASSFAEKLFF. Here the CDR3 DNA reads TGTGCCAGCAGTTTCGCTGAAAAACTGTTTTTT.

The chain uses TRBV12-3 or TRBV12-4 and TRBJ1-1; D is ambiguous. This CDR3 region has 14 residues. Deletions cut 5 bases from V and 2 bases from J, with 12 bases between. CDR3 residues: CASSVRLHNTEAFF. DNA of the CDR3: TGTGCCAGCAGTGTACGTTTACATAACACTGAAGCTTTCTTT.

This clonotype has a handful of counts. J is TRBJ1-1 and V is TRBV27; 8 bases fit TRBD1. The germline V gene encodes CDR1 MNHEY and CDR2 SMNVEV (reference sequence). CDR3 size: 13 residues. Unmatched junction bases numbered 7, after V lost 7 bases and J lost 6 bases. The CDR3 region has the DNA TGTGCCAGCAAGGACAGGGTAGGGTCTGAAGCTTTCTTT. This sequence encodes CASKDRVGSEAFF.

This clonotype came up many times. The chain uses TRBV7-9 and TRBJ1-2, with 7 bases aligning to TRBD1. Trimming removed 5 bases from V and 3 bases from J; junction bases left unmatched: 12. The CDR3 has 16 residues. The germline V gene encodes CDR1 SEHNR and CDR2 FQNEAQ (reference sequence). Here the CDR3 DNA reads TGTGCCAGCAGCCCGCCCCGAATAGGGGGCCACTATGGCTACACCTTC. It specifies CASSPPRIGGHYGYTF.

The table lists this clonotype with many counts. The V and J genes are TRBV12-3 or TRBV12-4 and TRBJ1-1; D is perhaps TRBD1 (6 bases). Trimming left V 4 bases short and J 0 bases short, with 6 bases between. The CDR3 is 13 residues long. The CDR3 nucleotides read TGTGCCAGCAGTTACAGGGTGAACACTGAAGCTTTCTTT. Translated: CASSYRVNTEAFF.

This chain links TRBV24-1 with TRBJ2-2, with 7 bases fitting TRBD2. Germline V gene sequence: CDR1 KGHDR, CDR2 SFDVKD. The CDR3 runs 14 residues. V lost 10 bases and J lost 2; bases outside the gene matches: 6. The CDR3 DNA sequence: TGTGCCACGGGAGGGATGGTAAACACCGGGGAGCTGTTTTTT. Translating gives CATGGMVNTGELFF.

This clonotype occurred many times. This rearrangement joins TRBV6-4 to TRBJ1-5, with a possible D match to TRBD1 (5 bases). This CDR3 comprises 20 residues. The V and J ends lost 7 bases and 0 bases respectively, with 28 bases between them. Germline CDR1 MRHNA, CDR2 SNTAGT. The CDR3 here is CASNKTVAPPEKYSNQPQHF. The DNA for the CDR3 is TGTGCCAGCAATAAGACAGTCGCCCCCCCAGAAAAATATAGCAATCAGCCCCAGCATTTT.

There are a few counts of this clonotype. The chain employs TRBV12-3 or TRBV12-4 and TRBJ2-1, with 8 nucleotides matching TRBD1. The CDR3 runs 13 residues. Unmatched junction bases numbered 6, after V lost 6 bases and J lost 8 bases. As DNA, the CDR3 is TGTGCCAGCAGCCTCGACAGGGGAGATGAGCAGTTCTTC. Translation: CASSLDRGDEQFF.